This record concerns one TCR beta chain sequence. The antigen remains undetermined. The CDR3 is 13 residues long. The germline V gene has CDR1 SGHAT and CDR2 FQNNGV. The germline V and J ends were trimmed by 1 base and 3 bases, with 5 bases remaining between them. Data came from immunoSEQ multiplex PCR; TCRdb stores just in-frame clones and leaves some out. Of approximately 52,000 clones listed, under 85% are singletons. The sample originates from a study of OX40 agonist ivuxolimab in advanced cancers. Findings of the study overall: At 0.1 to 3.0 mg/kg and by week 6, clonal expansion occurred in CD4+ and CD8+ blood T cells.

The TCR sequence derives from an adult with an advanced solid tumor such as melanoma, head and neck, liver or kidney cancer. The sequencing here drew on CD4+ or CD8+ T cells sorted from blood, taken in a trial of the OX40 agonist ivuxolimab. V usage is TRBV11-2 and J usage is TRBJ2-3, with TRBD2 as a possible D gene (5 bases). Here the CDR3 reads CASSLAGTDTQYF. In DNA, the CDR3 is TGTGCCAGCAGCTTAGCGGGGACAGATACGCAGTATTTT.